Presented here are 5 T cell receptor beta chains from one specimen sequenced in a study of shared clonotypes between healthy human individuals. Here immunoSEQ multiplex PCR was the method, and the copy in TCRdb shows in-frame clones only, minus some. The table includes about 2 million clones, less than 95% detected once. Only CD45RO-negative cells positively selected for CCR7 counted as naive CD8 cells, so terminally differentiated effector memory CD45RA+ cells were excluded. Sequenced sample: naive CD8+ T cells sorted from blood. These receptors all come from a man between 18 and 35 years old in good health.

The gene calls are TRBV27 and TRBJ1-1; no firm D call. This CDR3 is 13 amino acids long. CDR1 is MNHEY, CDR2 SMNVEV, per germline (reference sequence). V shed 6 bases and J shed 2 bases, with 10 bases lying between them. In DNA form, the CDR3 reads TGTGCCAGCAGGCTGACACCTAACACTGAAGCTTTCTTT. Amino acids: CASRLTPNTEAFF.

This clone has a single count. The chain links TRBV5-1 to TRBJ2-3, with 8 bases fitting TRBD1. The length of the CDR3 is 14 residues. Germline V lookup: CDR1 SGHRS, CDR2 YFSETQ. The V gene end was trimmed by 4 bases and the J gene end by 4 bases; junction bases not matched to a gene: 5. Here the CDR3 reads CASSAGQGPDTQYF. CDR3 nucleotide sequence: TGCGCCAGCAGCGCCGGACAGGGACCAGATACGCAGTATTTT.

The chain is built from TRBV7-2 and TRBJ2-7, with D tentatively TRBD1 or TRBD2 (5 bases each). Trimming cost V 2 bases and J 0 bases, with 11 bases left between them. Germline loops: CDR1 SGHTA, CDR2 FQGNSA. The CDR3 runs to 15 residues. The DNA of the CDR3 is TGTGCCAGCAGCTTAAACTATGGGGGCTCCTACGAGCAGTACTTC. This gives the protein CASSLNYGGSYEQYF.

In nucleotides, the CDR3 is TGTGCCAGCAGCCCATATAATGAAGAGCAGTACTTC. Translation: CASSPYNEEQYF. V is TRBV7-9 and J is TRBJ2-7; D is uncertain. V was pared by 5 bases and J by 7 bases, with 12 bases between. CDR3 length: 12 amino acids. The germline V gene encodes CDR1 SEHNR and CDR2 FQNEAQ (reference sequence).

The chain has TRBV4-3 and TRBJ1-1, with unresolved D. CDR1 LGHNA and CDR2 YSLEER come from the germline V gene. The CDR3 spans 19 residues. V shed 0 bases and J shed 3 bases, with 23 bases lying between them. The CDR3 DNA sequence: TGCGCCAGCAGCCAAGAATCCCTCCCCGGACTTAGATATTACACTGAAGCTTTCTTT. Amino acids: CASSQESLPGLRYYTEAFF.